These T cell receptor beta chains were read from a single sample in a study of OX40 agonist ivuxolimab in advanced cancers. Data came from immunoSEQ multiplex PCR; TCRdb stores just in-frame clones and leaves some out. Of about 35,000 clones listed, around 84% were seen once; the top ten hold 9.5% to 15%. This sample comprised CD4+ or CD8+ T cells sorted from blood, obtained in a trial of the OX40 agonist ivuxolimab. All receptors come from an adult with an advanced solid tumor such as melanoma, head and neck, liver or kidney cancer. Each CDR3 is given with its conserved first and last residue. D genes are given only for firm matches. Expanded clones are given a class, and other clones once, few, many or no size at all.

>TRBV2|TRBJ1-4|-|-
CASQPGQINEKLFF
TGTGCCAGCCAGCCAGGACAGATTAATGAAAAACTGTTTTTT
>TRBV15|TRBJ2-5|TRBD1|-
CATSGHDRGQETQYF
TGTGCCACCAGCGGACACGACAGGGGGCAAGAGACCCAGTACTTC
>TRBV30|TRBJ2-2|TRBD1|-
CASPGQGAGELFF
TGTGCCTCACCGGGACAGGGGGCCGGGGAGCTGTTTTTT
>TRBV18|TRBJ1-1|TRBD1|-
CASSPPGQGGSAFF
TGTGCCAGCTCACCACCGGGACAGGGGGGTTCAGCTTTCTTT
>TRBV6-5|TRBJ1-4|TRBD1|few
CASRPSGQVKLFF
TGTGCCAGCAGACCCTCCGGACAGGTCAAACTGTTTTTT
>TRBV6-5|TRBJ1-1|-|-
CASRASGSLNTEAFF
TGTGCCAGCAGAGCTTCCGGGAGCCTGAACACTGAAGCTTTCTTT
>TRBV9|TRBJ2-7|-|once
CASSVDGTAGSYEQYF
TGTGCCAGCAGCGTAGACGGGACGGCCGGCTCCTACGAGCAGTACTTC
>TRBV4-1|TRBJ1-5|-|-
CASSQDIPGQPQHF
TGCGCCAGCAGCCAAGATATTCCGGGTCAGCCCCAGCATTTT
>TRBV20-1|TRBJ1-2|-|-
CMTLGAGGYTF
TGCATGACCTTGGGGGCCGGAGGCTACACCTTC
>TRBV19|TRBJ2-3|TRBD1|-
CASSIGTGGFADTQYF
TGTGCCAGTAGTATCGGGACAGGTGGGTTCGCAGATACGCAGTATTTT
>TRBV7-9|TRBJ1-2|-|-
CASSLSRLYGYTF
TGTGCCAGCAGCTTAAGCAGGCTTTATGGCTACACCTTC
>TRBV5-8|TRBJ1-2|TRBD1|-
CASRLTGEDYGYTF
TGTGCCAGCCGCCTCACAGGGGAAGACTATGGCTACACCTTC
>TRBV14|TRBJ2-2|-|-
CASSQGRNTGELFF
TGTGCCAGCAGCCAAGGACGGAACACCGGGGAGCTGTTTTTT
>TRBV2|TRBJ2-1|TRBD1|-
CASRTGGDNEQFF
TGTGCCAGCAGGACAGGGGGGGACAATGAGCAGTTCTTC
>TRBV5-8|TRBJ1-6|-|-
CASSLSDSTLTTLHF
TGTGCCAGCAGCTTGTCGGACTCCACCCTAACCACCCTCCACTTT
>TRBV2|TRBJ2-1|TRBD1|-
CASLIPRDSREQFF
TGTGCCAGCCTTATTCCTCGGGACAGCCGTGAGCAGTTCTTC
>TRBV19|TRBJ1-4|-|-
CASSTPAGKLFF
TGTGCCAGTAGTACCCCGGCCGGAAAACTGTTTTTT
>TRBV30|TRBJ2-7|TRBD1|-
CAWGGQARDEQYF
TGTGCCTGGGGGGGACAGGCCCGTGACGAGCAGTACTTC
>TRBV29-1|TRBJ2-2|-|once
CSVEDFRVTGELFF
TGCAGCGTTGAAGATTTCAGGGTGACCGGGGAGCTGTTTTTT
>TRBV7-8|TRBJ2-7|-|-
CASSLRGQSYEQYF
TGTGCCAGCAGCTTAAGAGGACAGTCTTACGAGCAGTACTTC
>TRBV5-1|TRBJ2-3|-|-
CASSLEANTDTQYF
TGCGCCAGCAGCTTGGAGGCTAACACAGATACGCAGTATTTT
>TRBV7-9|TRBJ1-3|-|-
CASSLDYSGNTIYF
TGTGCCAGCAGCTTAGATTACTCTGGAAACACCATATATTTT
>TRBV5-4|TRBJ2-1|-|once
CASSLDPYNEQFF
TGTGCCAGCAGCCTGGACCCCTACAATGAGCAGTTCTTC
>TRBV21-1|TRBJ1-2|-|-
CASSHTSCTF
TGTGCCAGCAGCCATACGAGTTGCACCTTC
>TRBV7-8|TRBJ1-3|TRBD1|few
CASSHRGYGNTIYF
TGTGCCAGCAGCCACAGGGGCTATGGAAACACCATATATTTT
>TRBV19|TRBJ1-5|-|few
CASSIRGRDNQPQHF
TGTGCCAGTAGTATTAGGGGCAGGGACAATCAGCCCCAGCATTTT
>TRBV25-1|TRBJ2-2|TRBD1|-
CASSIRDRGTGELFF
TGTGCCAGCAGTATCCGGGACAGAGGCACCGGGGAGCTGTTTTTT
>TRBV6-5|TRBJ1-4|-|-
CASSYGTEEKLFF
TGTGCCAGCAGTTACGGGACGGAGGAAAAACTGTTTTTT
>TRBV28|TRBJ1-2|-|-
CASSSIYGYTF
TGTGCCAGCAGCTCGATATATGGCTACACCTTC
>TRBV29-1|TRBJ1-1|TRBD1|-
CSARQGGNTEAFF
TGCAGCGCCCGACAGGGGGGGAACACTGAAGCTTTCTTT
>TRBV18|TRBJ2-7|TRBD1|-
CASSPGDRDEQYF
TGTGCCAGCTCACCGGGGGACAGGGACGAGCAGTACTTC
>TRBV4-1|TRBJ2-3|TRBD1|-
CASSFRQGPGGTDTQYF
TGCGCCAGCAGCTTTCGACAGGGGCCAGGGGGAACAGATACGCAGTATTTT
>TRBV9|TRBJ2-2|TRBD2|-
CASSPLAGGPGELFF
TGTGCCAGCAGCCCTCTAGCGGGGGGGCCCGGGGAGCTGTTTTTT
>TRBV15|TRBJ1-1|-|-
CATSREAGQGNTEAFF
TGTGCCACCAGCAGAGAGGCAGGCCAGGGTAACACTGAAGCTTTCTTT
>TRBV7-9|TRBJ1-3|-|-
CASSLGVNTIYF
TGTGCCAGCAGCTTAGGAGTAAACACCATATATTTT
>TRBV5-1|TRBJ2-5|-|-
CASSLAGETQYF
TGCGCCAGCAGCTTGGCCGGGGAGACCCAGTACTTC
>TRBV11-2|TRBJ1-1|TRBD1|-
CASSLRTGALDTEAFF
TGTGCCAGCAGCTTACGGACAGGGGCCTTAGACACTGAAGCTTTCTTT
>TRBV5-6|TRBJ1-5|-|-
CASSSWPGSNQPQHF
TGTGCCAGCAGCTCGTGGCCGGGGAGCAATCAGCCCCAGCATTTT
>TRBV30|TRBJ2-2|-|-
CAWRRGLSRTGELFF
TGTGCCTGGAGAAGGGGACTCTCAAGAACCGGGGAGCTGTTTTTT
>TRBV9|TRBJ2-7|-|-
CASSQEGLNRAEQYF
TGTGCCAGCAGCCAAGAGGGACTCAACCGGGCCGAGCAGTACTTC
>TRBV7-7|TRBJ2-2|TRBD2|-
CASSPLAGDTGELFF
TGTGCCAGCAGCCCTCTGGCGGGGGATACCGGGGAGCTGTTTTTT
>TRBV7-3|TRBJ2-1|TRBD2|-
CASSSLAGGRNEQFF
TGTGCCAGCAGCTCGTTAGCGGGGGGGCGGAATGAGCAGTTCTTC
>TRBV9|TRBJ2-3|TRBD2|-
CASSVVPGSGGARDTQYF
TGTGCCAGCAGCGTAGTGCCTGGAAGCGGGGGGGCCAGGGATACGCAGTATTTT